This section outlines one TCR beta chain sequence together with its context. Trimming shortened V by 4 bases and J by 7 bases, and 14 bases separated the two germline ends. The CDR3 consists of 13 residues. Germline-derived CDR1 and CDR2 are SGHNT and YYREEE (reference sequence). The data were taken from a study of lymphopenia after photon versus proton radiotherapy. Some clones are missing from TCRdb's copy, which holds only in-frame ones; the method was immunoSEQ multiplex PCR. This table holds around 150,000 clones, more than 85% found once. The clonotype originates from a man aged 45-65 years with gastric cancer. Here the sequenced sample was peripheral blood, taken from a patient treated with photon-based radiotherapy. V gene TRBV5-4 combines with J gene TRBJ1-2; tentatively, D is TRBD1 (5 bases). The CDR3 sequence is CASSGTELSGYTF. The CDR3 DNA follows: TGTGCCAGCAGCGGGACCGAGCTATCTGGCTACACCTTC.